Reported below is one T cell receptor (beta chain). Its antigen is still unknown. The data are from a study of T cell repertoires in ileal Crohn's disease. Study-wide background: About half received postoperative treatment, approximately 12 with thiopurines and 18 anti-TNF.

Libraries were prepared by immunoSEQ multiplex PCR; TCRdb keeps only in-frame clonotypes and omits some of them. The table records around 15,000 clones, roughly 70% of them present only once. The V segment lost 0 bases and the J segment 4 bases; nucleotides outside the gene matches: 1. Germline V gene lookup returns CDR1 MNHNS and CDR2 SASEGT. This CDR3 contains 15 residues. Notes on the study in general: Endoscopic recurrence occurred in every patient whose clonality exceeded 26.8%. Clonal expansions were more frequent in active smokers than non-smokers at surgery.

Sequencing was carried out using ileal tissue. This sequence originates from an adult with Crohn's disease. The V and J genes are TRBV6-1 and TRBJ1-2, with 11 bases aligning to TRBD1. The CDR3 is CASSEAGTGGYGYTF. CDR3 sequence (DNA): TGTGCCAGCAGTGAAGCGGGGACAGGGGGCTATGGCTACACCTTC.